This T cell receptor beta chain was sequenced for a study of blood T cell repertoires in COVID-19. Per germline, CDR1 SQVTM and CDR2 ANQGSEA. The CDR3 covers 17 residues. V shed 6 bases, J shed 6 bases, and the junction held 18 bases outside the gene matches. Generated by immunoSEQ multiplex PCR, the TCRdb table keeps only in-frame clones and is missing some. Here the sample spans roughly 95,000 clones, about four fifths being singletons. Source material: peripheral blood. This chain uses TRBV29-1 with TRBJ2-7; 12 bases match TRBD2. The TCR sequence derives from an elderly man with acute or convalescent COVID-19. The CDR3 spells CSVEPPSRLAGEGEQYF. In nucleotides, the CDR3 is TGCAGCGTCGAACCCCCTTCCCGACTAGCGGGAGAAGGCGAGCAGTACTTC.